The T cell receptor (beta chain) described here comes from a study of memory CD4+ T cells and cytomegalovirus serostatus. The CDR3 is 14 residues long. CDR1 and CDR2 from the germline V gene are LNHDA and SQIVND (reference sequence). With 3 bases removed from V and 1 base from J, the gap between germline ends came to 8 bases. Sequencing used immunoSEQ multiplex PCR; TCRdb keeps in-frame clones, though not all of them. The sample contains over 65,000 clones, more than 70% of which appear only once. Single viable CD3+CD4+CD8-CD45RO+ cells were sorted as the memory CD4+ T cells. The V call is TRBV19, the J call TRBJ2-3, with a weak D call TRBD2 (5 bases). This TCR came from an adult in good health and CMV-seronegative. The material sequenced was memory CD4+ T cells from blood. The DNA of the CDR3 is TGTGCCAGTAGTATCGGGCGGGGCACAGATACGCAGTATTTT. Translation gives CASSIGRGTDTQYF.